This is a list of T cell receptor beta chains from one sample in a study of response to subunit inactivated influenza vaccine. Each CDR3 protein is one row after TCRdb ran MiXCR on the RT-PCR reads. The table has 500,000 or so distinct CDR3 sequences, about 15% seen once. The sequencing here drew on CD4+ T cells sorted from PBMCs, taken less than 30 months after vaccination. All receptors derive from a man aged 50 to 69 who received an inactivated influenza vaccine. The CDR3 runs from the conserved cysteine through the conserved F or W. Fields, in order: CDR3 length, clone size, J gene, V gene, D gene, CDR3 protein, CDR3 DNA. A D gene is named only where the DNA matches it firmly. Not every row has a clone size; where given, it reads once, few, many or a size class.

13	.	TRBJ2-7	TRBV20-1	.	CSAGGGSAYEQYF	TGCAGTGCTGGAGGAGGGTCAGCCTACGAGCAGTACTTC
13	few	TRBJ2-3	TRBV7-2	.	CASSPRQRDTQYF	TGTGCCAGCAGCCCCCGGCAGCGGGATACGCAGTATTTT
15	few	TRBJ1-5	TRBV7-2	.	CASSLVMGDNQPQHF	TGTGCCAGCAGCTTAGTAATGGGGGACAATCAGCCCCAGCATTTT
16	.	TRBJ1-1	TRBV28	.	CASRSPGTVMNTEAFF	TGTGCCAGCAGATCCCCCGGGACTGTGATGAACACTGAAGCTTTCTTT
15	few	TRBJ2-2	TRBV20-1	.	CSARDRSANTGELFF	TGCAGTGCTAGAGATCGTAGCGCGAACACCGGGGAGCTGTTTTTT
16	.	TRBJ2-1	TRBV14	.	CASSQPDRGLYNEQFF	TGTGCCAGCAGCCAACCAGACAGGGGACTATACAATGAGCAGTTCTTC
14	many	TRBJ2-2	TRBV4-1	.	CASSQAVWTGELFF	TGCGCCAGCAGCCAGGCTGTTTGGACCGGGGAGCTGTTTTTT
13	.	TRBJ1-2	TRBV27	.	CASSPTEGYGYTF	TGTGCCAGCAGCCCGACTGAGGGCTATGGCTACACCTTC
12	.	TRBJ2-7	TRBV6-5	.	CASSYGPNEQYF	TGTGCCAGCAGTTATGGACCCAACGAGCAGTACTTC
13	.	TRBJ2-3	TRBV10-3	.	CAISDSSTDTQYF	TGTGCCATCAGTGACAGTAGCACAGATACGCAGTATTTT
13	many	TRBJ2-7	TRBV6-2/TRBV6-3	.	CASSDGPYYEQYF	TGTGCCAGCAGTGACGGGCCTTACTACGAGCAGTACTTC
15	few	TRBJ2-2	TRBV7-9	.	CASSLLIQGTGELFF	TGTGCCAGCAGCTTACTCATCCAGGGGACCGGGGAGCTGTTTTTT
15	few	TRBJ1-6	TRBV5-6	.	CASSLAVSRDSPLHF	TGTGCCAGCAGCTTGGCCGTTTCCAGGGATTCACCCCTCCACTTT
14	few	TRBJ1-1	TRBV12-3/TRBV12-4	TRBD1	CASSLTRGDTEAFF	TGTGCCAGCAGTCTCACCAGGGGGGACACTGAAGCTTTCTTT
14	few	TRBJ2-1	TRBV20-1	TRBD2	CSAENSGRADEQFF	TGCAGTGCTGAGAATAGCGGGAGGGCCGATGAGCAGTTCTTC
13	few	TRBJ2-1	TRBV3-1	.	CASSQAGVNEQFF	TGTGCCAGCAGCCAGGCAGGGGTTAATGAGCAGTTCTTC
16	.	TRBJ2-7	TRBV4-3	TRBD1	CASSRDQTGRVYEQYF	TGCGCCAGCAGCCGGGACCAGACAGGGCGAGTCTACGAGCAGTACTTC